This T cell receptor beta chain was sequenced during a study of yellow fever vaccine responses in identical twins. V was cut by 5 bases and J by 6 bases, with 10 bases left in between. The CDR3 length is 13 residues. Germline values: CDR1 MDHEN, CDR2 SYDVKM. Via MiXCR, TCRdb re-called the RT-PCR reads, giving one row per CDR3 protein. The table lists around 9,600 distinct CDR3 sequences, approximately 88% of them singletons. Study outcomes and limitations: Reportedly, twins showed a vaccine T cell response that looked partly convergent and partly personalized.

This clonotype was seen a handful of times. Its cognate antigen is unknown. The J gene is TRBJ1-4, the V gene TRBV28; D uncertain. This clonotype was obtained from a woman between 18 and 29 years old who received the yellow fever vaccine. The sample consisted of T cells from blood (PBMCs), unsorted or a sorted subset (not recorded which), taken before or after yellow fever vaccination (not recorded which). The CDR3 nucleotides are TGTGCCAGCAGTGATAGCGGGGATGAAAAACTGTTTTTT. This encodes CASSDSGDEKLFF.